The rows below give T cell receptor beta chains drawn from one sample of a study of cytomegalovirus exposure and HLA in healthy donors. TCRdb's copy holds only in-frame clones and misses some; the assay was immunoSEQ multiplex PCR. The sample lists approximately 180,000 clones, roughly 89% seen once, with roughly 1.4% in the top ten. The source material was PBMCs. The receptors derive from a woman between 25 and 40 years old in good health and CMV-seronegative. CDR3s include the opening cysteine and the closing phenylalanine or tryptophan. Each record gives: J gene, V gene, D gene, clone size, CDR3 DNA, CDR3 protein. D genes are given only for firm matches. Clone size, where shown, is once, few, many, or a class for clones that have expanded.

>TRBJ2-7|TRBV19|TRBD1|-
TGTGCCAGTAGTCCACAGGGGGTCTCTCTCTCCTACGAGCAGTACTTC
CASSPQGVSLSYEQYF
>TRBJ1-3|TRBV4-3|-|once
TGCGCCAGCAGCCAAGATGTTTCGAGCTCTGGAAACACCATATATTTT
CASSQDVSSSGNTIYF
>TRBJ1-1|TRBV15|TRBD1|once
TGTGCCACCAGCAGTACGTTTTTACTGGGACAGATGAACACTGAAGCTTTCTTT
CATSSTFLLGQMNTEAFF
>TRBJ2-7|TRBV30|TRBD1|-
TGTGCCTGGAGTGCGGGGGACAGGGGAAACGAGCAGTACTTC
CAWSAGDRGNEQYF
>TRBJ2-1|TRBV4-1|TRBD1|-
TGCGCCAGCAGCTTCCGACAGGGCGGGTACAATGAGCAGTTCTTC
CASSFRQGGYNEQFF
>TRBJ1-6|TRBV9|-|-
TGTGCCAGCAGCGTAGGTGACTTCTCCTATAATTCACCCCTCCACTTT
CASSVGDFSYNSPLHF
>TRBJ2-4|TRBV14|TRBD2|-
TGTGCCAGCAGCCAGGGTCTAGCGGGGGGCCCCAAAAACATTCAGTACTTC
CASSQGLAGGPKNIQYF
>TRBJ1-2|TRBV5-6|-|-
TGTGCCAGCAGCCCCGGGACACCGCAAGCATATGGCTACACCTTC
CASSPGTPQAYGYTF
>TRBJ2-7|TRBV7-2|TRBD2|-
TGTGCCAGCAGCCCCGACGGACTAGCGGGGGGGCCGTACGAGCAGTACTTC
CASSPDGLAGGPYEQYF
>TRBJ2-1|TRBV4-2|TRBD2|-
TGTGCCAGCAGCCAGAAACGGGCCCTAGCGGGGGGGCAGAATGAGCAGTTCTTC
CASSQKRALAGGQNEQFF
>TRBJ2-6|TRBV9|TRBD1|-
TGTGCCAGCAGCGTAGGAGGACAGGGGGCGTCTGGGGCCAACGTCCTGACTTTC
CASSVGGQGASGANVLTF
>TRBJ2-4|TRBV4-1|TRBD2|-
TGCGCCAGCAGCCTGCTAACCGGGACTAGCGGGGGGTGGGACATTCAGTACTTC
CASSLLTGTSGGWDIQYF
>TRBJ2-5|TRBV9|-|once
TGTGCCAGCAGCGTAGATAGCGCGTCGCAGACCCAGTACTTC
CASSVDSASQTQYF
>TRBJ2-1|TRBV21-1|-|-
TGTGCCAGCAGCAAAACGACGTGTCTAGCGGGGGGGCGTACCTACAATGAGCAGTTCTTC
CASSKTTCLAGGRTYNEQFF
>TRBJ2-5|TRBV6-1|TRBD1|-
TGTGCCAGCAGTGCGCCGTGGACAGGCCAAGAGACCCAGTACTTC
CASSAPWTGQETQYF
>TRBJ1-1|TRBV28|-|once
TGTGCCACCCGACACAGGTTTAAGGGAAGGGACACTGAAGCTTTCTTT
CATRHRFKGRDTEAFF
>TRBJ1-2|TRBV7-2|-|-
TGTGCCAGCAGCTTAGCGTTAGAACAGTCAGGCTACACCTTC
CASSLALEQSGYTF
>TRBJ2-7|TRBV30|TRBD1|-
TGTGCCTGGAGTTTTACAGGGGACGAGCAGTACTTC
CAWSFTGDEQYF
>TRBJ2-1|TRBV5-1|TRBD2|-
TGCGCCAGCAGAGAGGCTAGCGGGCCCTCCGGAAACAATGAGCAGTTCTTC
CASREASGPSGNNEQFF
>TRBJ1-5|TRBV10-2|TRBD1|-
TGCGCCAGCAGTGGGACAGGGGGCCGGGTCGAGCCCCAGCATTTT
CASSGTGGRVEPQHF
>TRBJ2-2|TRBV5-6|-|few
TGTGCCAGCAGCTTTCACTGGGGTTCAGGGGACACCGGGGAGCTGTTTTTT
CASSFHWGSGDTGELFF
>TRBJ1-1|TRBV16|-|-
TGTGCCAGCAGCCAAACTCAGCTGTCATGGTCTGCGCAGGGCTTTAACACTGAAGCTTTCTTT
CASSQTQLSWSAQGFNTEAFF
>TRBJ2-7|TRBV29-1|TRBD1|-
TGCAGCGTTTATGACAGGGGGATCTCCTACGAGCAGTACTTC
CSVYDRGISYEQYF
>TRBJ2-7|TRBV2|TRBD1|-
TGTGCCAGCAGAGGGGACAGGGAGGGGGTTAGCTACGAGCAGTACTTC
CASRGDREGVSYEQYF
>TRBJ1-2|TRBV14|-|-
TGTGCCGATACAAGGAGGGTGCAGAACTATGGCTACACCTTC
CADTRRVQNYGYTF
>TRBJ1-2|TRBV7-9|TRBD1|-
TGTGCCAGCAGCACCCGGACAGGGGATGGCTACACCTTC
CASSTRTGDGYTF
>TRBJ2-7|TRBV2|-|-
TGTGCCAGCATGGGGGCCTCCTACGAGCAGTACTTC
CASMGASYEQYF
>TRBJ2-7|TRBV30|-|-
TGTGCCGTCACGCGGAGGGTGACGGGAAACGAGCAGTACTTC
CAVTRRVTGNEQYF
>TRBJ2-7|TRBV5-1|-|-
TGCGCCAGCAGCTCGAAGTGGGGGGAGAGAGGCACCTACGAGCAGTACTTC
CASSSKWGERGTYEQYF
>TRBJ1-2|TRBV10-1|TRBD1|-
TGCGCCAGCAGTGAAACAGGGGGAACTTCTGGCTACACCTTC
CASSETGGTSGYTF
>TRBJ1-2|TRBV6-5|TRBD1|-
TGTGCCAGCAGTCGGGACAGGTTAGAATCGTATGGCTACACCTTC
CASSRDRLESYGYTF
>TRBJ2-2|TRBV5-6|-|-
TGTGCCAGCACCCCGATCCAGGGACTCACCGGGGAGCTGTTTTTT
CASTPIQGLTGELFF
>TRBJ2-2|TRBV5-4|TRBD2|-
TGTGCCAGCAGCCTAAGCGGGGGCCTGAACACCGGGGAGCTGTTTTTT
CASSLSGGLNTGELFF
>TRBJ1-1|TRBV6-5|TRBD1|few
TGTGCCAGCAGTTCGACAGGGATCACTGAAGCTTTCTTT
CASSSTGITEAFF
>TRBJ2-1|TRBV7-2|-|-
TGTGCCAGCAGCTTCCCAACAGGGCGGTACAATGAGCAGTTCTTC
CASSFPTGRYNEQFF
>TRBJ1-5|TRBV19|-|-
TGTGCCAGTAGTGCATTGACAGGTTATAGCAATCAGCCCCAGCATTTT
CASSALTGYSNQPQHF
>TRBJ2-2|TRBV29-1|TRBD2|-
TGCAGCGTTGTGGAAGCGGGGGGACCGGAGCTGTTTTTT
CSVVEAGGPELFF
>TRBJ2-5|TRBV27|-|-
TGTGCCAGCAGTTTCCAACAACTGGGTGGGGGCGTGGAGACCCAGTACTTC
CASSFQQLGGGVETQYF
>TRBJ2-7|TRBV7-9|TRBD1|-
TGTGCCAGCAGCTCCCCGAAGGGGACAGGGTCCTACGAGCAGTACTTC
CASSSPKGTGSYEQYF
>TRBJ1-2|TRBV2|-|-
TGTGCCAGCAGTTACAGCCCTACCTCTGAAGGCTACACCTTC
CASSYSPTSEGYTF
>TRBJ1-6|TRBV10-3|-|-
TGTGCCATCCACCTGACACCAAGCCCAAATTCACCCCTCCACTTT
CAIHLTPSPNSPLHF
>TRBJ1-5|TRBV10-3|-|-
TGTGCCATCAGGCAGGGTCTCGAGGTCGGTCAGCCCCAGCATTTT
CAIRQGLEVGQPQHF
>TRBJ1-5|TRBV7-5|-|-
TGTGTCAGAAGCGTCCCACAGTCGAGCAATCAGCCCCAGCATTTT
CVRSVPQSSNQPQHF
>TRBJ1-1|TRBV6-1|-|-
TGTGCCAGCCGCATAGGAGTGAACACTGAAGCTTTCTTT
CASRIGVNTEAFF
>TRBJ2-7|TRBV6-1|TRBD2|few
TGTGCCAGCAGTGAAGAGAGCGGGGGCTCTTACGAGCAGTACTTC
CASSEESGGSYEQYF
>TRBJ2-7|TRBV9|-|-
TGTGCCAGCAGCGTAGGGACCTGGGACTCCTCCTACGAGCAGTACTTC
CASSVGTWDSSYEQYF
>TRBJ1-1|TRBV11-2|-|-
TGTGCCAGCAGCTCGCCCGGGGGGGGGCGGCAAGCTTTCTTT
CASSSPGGGRQAFF
>TRBJ1-5|TRBV4-2|TRBD1|-
TGTGCCAGCAGCCACTTAGGACAGGGGGAGGTTCAGCCCCAGCATTTT
CASSHLGQGEVQPQHF
>TRBJ2-2|TRBV5-4|-|once
TGTGCCAGCAGCTTTCTCCTAGGGGGAACCGGGGAGCTGTTTTTT
CASSFLLGGTGELFF
>TRBJ2-7|TRBV18|TRBD2|-
TGTGCCAGCTCACCAATCGCTAGCGGCTACGAGCAGTACTTC
CASSPIASGYEQYF